This TCR beta chain came from a study of T-cell memory formation after mild COVID-19. TCRdb processed the 5' RACE reads anew with MiXCR; each CDR3 protein has one entry. The repertoire includes approximately 260,000 distinct CDR3 sequences, about a sixth of them detected once, and 22% sits in the top ten. Germline trimming cut 0 bases from V and 7 bases from J; bases unmatched to any gene: 13. CDR1 and CDR2 from the germline V gene are LGHNA and YNFKEQ. CDR3 length: 18 amino acids. The source of this sequence is a man aged 18 to 30 who had mild COVID-19 (a few samples of this study predate the infection). Cell type and time point are not known. Material for sequencing was PBMCs or a T cell subset sorted from them (not recorded which). This chain uses TRBV4-2 with TRBJ2-5; 11 nucleotides line up with TRBD1. CDR3 in amino acids: CASSQEAGTGGPIGTQYF. CDR3 DNA sequence: TGTGCCAGCAGCCAAGAGGCCGGGACAGGGGGACCCATCGGGACCCAGTACTTC.